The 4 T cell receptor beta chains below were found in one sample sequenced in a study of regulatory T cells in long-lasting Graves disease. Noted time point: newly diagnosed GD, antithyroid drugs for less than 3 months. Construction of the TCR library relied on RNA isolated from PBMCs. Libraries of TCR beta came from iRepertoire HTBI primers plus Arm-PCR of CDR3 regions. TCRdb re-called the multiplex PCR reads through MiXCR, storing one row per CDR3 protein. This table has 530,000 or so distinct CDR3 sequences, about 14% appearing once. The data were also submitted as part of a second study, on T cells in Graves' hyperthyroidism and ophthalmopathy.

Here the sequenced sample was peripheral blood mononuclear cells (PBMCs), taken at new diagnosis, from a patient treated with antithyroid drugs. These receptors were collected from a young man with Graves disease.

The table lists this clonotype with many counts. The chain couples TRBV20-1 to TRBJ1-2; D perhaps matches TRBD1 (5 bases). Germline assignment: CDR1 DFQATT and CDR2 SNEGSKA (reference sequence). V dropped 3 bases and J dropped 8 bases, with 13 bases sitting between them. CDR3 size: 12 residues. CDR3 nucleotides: TGCAGTGCTAGGCTTCAGGGAGGCGGCTACACCTTC. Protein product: CSARLQGGGYTF.

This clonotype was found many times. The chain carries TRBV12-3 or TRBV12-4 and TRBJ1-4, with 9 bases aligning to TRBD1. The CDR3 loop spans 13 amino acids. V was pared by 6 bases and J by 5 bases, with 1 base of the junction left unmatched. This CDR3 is CASSGTGNEKLFF. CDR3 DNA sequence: TGTGCCAGCAGCGGGACAGGGAATGAAAAACTGTTTTTT.

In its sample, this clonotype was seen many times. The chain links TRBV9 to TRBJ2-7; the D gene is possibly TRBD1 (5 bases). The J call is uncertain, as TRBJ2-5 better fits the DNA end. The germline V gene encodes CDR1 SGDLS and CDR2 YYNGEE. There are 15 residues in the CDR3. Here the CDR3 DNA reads TGTGCCAGCAGCTTTACCCAGGGTTTCGGAGAGACCCAGTACTTC. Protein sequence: CASSFTQGFGETQYF.

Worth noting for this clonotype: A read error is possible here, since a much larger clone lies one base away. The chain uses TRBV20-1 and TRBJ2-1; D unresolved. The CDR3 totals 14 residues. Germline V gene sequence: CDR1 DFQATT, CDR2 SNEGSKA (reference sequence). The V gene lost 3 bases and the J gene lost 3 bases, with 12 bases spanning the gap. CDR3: CSASPRLVYNEQFF. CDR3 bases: TGCAGTGCTAGTCCGCGTTTAGTCTACAATGAGCAGTTCTTC.